The 20 T cell receptor beta chains below all came from one sample that was sequenced in a study of cytomegalovirus exposure and HLA in healthy donors. The PCR had 60 Vbeta and 13 Jbeta primers. The method was immunoSEQ multiplex PCR; TCRdb's version includes in-frame clones alone and lacks a portion of them. The data show just over 150,000 clones, roughly 84% seen once. Source material: PBMCs. The receptors derive from a man younger than 35 in good health and CMV-seropositive.

This clone has a single count. The rearrangement uses TRBV2 and TRBJ1-6; D uncertain. The CDR3 runs to 13 residues. CDR1 and CDR2 from the germline V gene are SNHLY and FYNNEI. V dropped 10 bases and J dropped 7 bases, with 14 bases sitting between them. CDR3 nucleotides: TGTGCCACAAAGCCGGGATTAAATTCACCCCTCCACTTT. Its translation: CATKPGLNSPLHF.

This clone was recorded a few times. The chain links TRBV21-1 to TRBJ2-6; the table's D call, TRBD1, was not checked against the DNA. TRBV21-1 is a pseudogene. This CDR3 is built from 19 residues. CDR3 region: CASRPMRQGRGCGANVLTF. CDR3 coding DNA: TGTGCCAGCCGACCCATGCGACAGGGACGGGGGTGTGGGGCCAACGTCCTGACTTTC.

The chain joins TRBV27 to TRBJ1-1; D is ambiguous. V was clipped by 5 bases and J by 2 bases, with 15 bases between them. This CDR3 has 15 amino acids. The germline V gene has CDR1 MNHEY and CDR2 SMNVEV (reference sequence). CDR3 nucleotides: TGTGCCAGCAGTCCCTGGCAGTCACTAAACACTGAAGCTTTCTTT. It yields the protein CASSPWQSLNTEAFF.

This sequence joins TRBV27 and TRBJ1-1, with D possibly matching TRBD1 (6 bases). V lost 1 base and J lost 1, with 10 bases in between. The germline V gene encodes CDR1 MNHEY and CDR2 SMNVEV (reference sequence). This CDR3 has 15 amino acids. CDR3 bases: TGTGCCAGCAGTTTATGGGCGACAGGGAACACTGAAGCTTTCTTT. This gives the protein CASSLWATGNTEAFF.

This clone was counted a single time. V gene TRBV13 combines with J gene TRBJ2-6; TRBD1 matches at 11 bases. Trimming cost V 7 bases and J 1 base; bases outside gene matches: 6. CDR3 length: 17 residues. Germline V gene data show CDR1 as PRHDT and CDR2 as FYEKMQ (reference sequence). CDR3 residues: CASTKDRGRSGANVLTF. The CDR3 DNA sequence: TGTGCCAGCACCAAGGACAGGGGGCGATCTGGGGCCAACGTCCTGACTTTC.

The V call is TRBV10-2, the J call TRBJ2-7; weak D call: TRBD2 (5 bases). The germline V gene has CDR1 WSHSY and CDR2 SAAADI. The V and J ends lost 4 bases and 0 bases respectively, with 10 bases between them. CDR3 length equals 14 residues. The CDR3 loop reads CASSGPGSSYEQYF. CDR3 nucleotides: TGCGCCAGCAGTGGTCCGGGAAGCTCCTACGAGCAGTACTTC.

This clone was seen a few times. The genes are TRBV9 and TRBJ2-2, with 8 bases identical to TRBD2. Trimming cost V 0 bases and J 9 bases; bases outside gene matches: 10. Germline V lookup: CDR1 SGDLS, CDR2 YYNGEE. The CDR3 is 16 amino acids. This CDR3 is CASSVASGGLHRELFF. The DNA for the CDR3 is TGTGCCAGCAGCGTAGCGAGCGGGGGCCTACACCGGGAGCTGTTTTTT.

This chain uses TRBV4-3 with TRBJ2-7, with unresolved D. Germline V gene lookup returns CDR1 LGHNA and CDR2 YSLEER. The V end lost 0 bases, the J end lost 5 bases, and 8 bases lay between the germline ends. This CDR3 contains 13 residues. The CDR3 loop is CASSQEVRHEQYF. The DNA for the CDR3 is TGCGCCAGCAGCCAAGAGGTCAGGCACGAGCAGTACTTC.

The gene calls are TRBV19 and TRBJ1-2; 7 bases match TRBD1. J gave up 4 bases and V 0 bases, and 5 bases lay outside the gene matches. The germline CDR1 and CDR2 sequences are LNHDA and SQIVND (reference sequence). This CDR3 spans 15 amino acids. DNA for the CDR3: TGTGCCAGTAGTATAGAAAGGGGACAGATCTATGGCTACACCTTC. This translates into CASSIERGQIYGYTF.

V is TRBV6-4 and J is TRBJ2-1, with 7 bases fitting TRBD2. V dropped 4 bases and J dropped 15; count of bases not matched to a gene: 12. The CDR3 contains 13 residues. Germline lookup yields CDR1 MRHNA and CDR2 SNTAGT. CDR3 in amino acids: CASSADERGAMFF. The CDR3 region has the DNA TGTGCCAGCAGTGCCGATGAGCGGGGTGCGATGTTCTTC.

The chain combines TRBV4-1 with TRBJ2-1; TRBD1 is a possible D gene (5 bases). Germline V gene data show CDR1 as MGHRA and CDR2 as YSYEKL. The V and J ends lost 2 bases and 0 bases respectively, with 11 bases between them. This CDR3 is built from 16 residues. The CDR3 sequence is CASSQPDTSSYNEQFF. The CDR3 coding sequence is TGCGCCAGCAGCCAACCGGACACGAGCTCCTACAATGAGCAGTTCTTC.

The rearrangement uses TRBV18 and TRBJ1-2, with a possible D match to TRBD1 (5 bases). Trimming cost V 3 bases and J 6 bases, with 17 bases left between them. Germline V gene sequence: CDR1 KGHSH, CDR2 LQKENI. The CDR3 contains 15 residues. CDR3 bases: TGTGCCAGCTCACCTCAGAGCGGGGGGGGAAATGGCTACACCTTC. It specifies CASSPQSGGGNGYTF.

The CDR3 loop is CATLPGQGGMNTEAFF. The CDR3 nucleotides are TGTGCCACCTTACCGGGACAGGGGGGCATGAACACTGAAGCTTTCTTT. J is TRBJ1-1 and V is TRBV19; TRBD1 matches at 11 bases. The CDR3 length is 16 residues. CDR1 and CDR2 (germline): LNHDA, SQIVND (reference sequence). After removal of 10 bases from V and 0 bases from J, the junction contained 10 bases not matched to a gene.

The V gene is TRBV10-3, the J gene TRBJ1-6; 7 nucleotides align to TRBD1. Germline V gives CDR1 ENHRY, CDR2 SYGVKD. The length of the CDR3 is 14 residues. Losses at the gene ends were 3 bases for V and 7 bases for J; bases not matched to a gene: 3. The CDR3 loop is CAISDQGVNSPLHF. The CDR3 DNA is TGTGCCATCAGTGACCAGGGGGTGAATTCACCCCTCCACTTT.

This clone was counted only a few times. This chain connects TRBV6-1 to TRBJ2-7, with a tentative D call TRBD2 (6 bases). Germline loops: CDR1 MNHNS, CDR2 SASEGT. This CDR3 has 14 amino acids. V was clipped by 3 bases and J by 3 bases, with 12 bases between them. CDR3 in amino acids: CASSEAGMFYEQYF. The CDR3 nucleotides are TGTGCCAGCAGTGAGGCGGGGATGTTCTACGAGCAGTACTTC.

This chain links TRBV2 with TRBJ2-2, with D tentatively TRBD2 (6 bases). V gave up 7 bases and J gave up 4 bases, with 13 bases separating them. Germline CDR1 and CDR2: SNHLY and FYNNEI. This CDR3 is built from 14 residues. CDR3 DNA: TGTGCCAGCAAAAGCGGGCGGAGCACCGGGGAGCTGTTTTTT. Translating gives CASKSGRSTGELFF.

The CDR3 DNA sequence: TGCGCCAGCAGCCAAGAAGGGGCCCGGTCTAACTATGGCTACACCTTC. Its translation: CASSQEGARSNYGYTF. This chain uses TRBV4-1 with TRBJ1-2, with a tentative D call TRBD1 (5 bases). V lost 0 bases to trimming and J lost 0 bases, with 11 bases between them. The CDR3 runs to 16 residues. Germline assignment: CDR1 MGHRA and CDR2 YSYEKL.

As concerns this clone: An end of the junction differs from the germline gene, which may be a read error. This CDR3 reads CASSFGHANAEAFF. In DNA form, the CDR3 reads TGTGCCAGCAGCTTTGGACACGCGAACGCTGAAGCTTTCTTT. This chain links TRBV7-2 with TRBJ1-1; D is perhaps TRBD1 (5 bases). The germline V gene has CDR1 SGHTA and CDR2 FQGNSA. This CDR3 has 14 residues.

The chain has TRBV30 and TRBJ1-2; D is undetermined. The length of the CDR3 is 14 residues. V was cut by 2 bases and J by 4 bases, with 14 bases left in between. Germline V gene sequence: CDR1 GTSNPN, CDR2 SVGIG (reference sequence). CDR3 region: CAWSRPRVGYGYTF. CDR3 in DNA: TGTGCCTGGAGTAGGCCGCGGGTGGGCTATGGCTACACCTTC.

This chain joins TRBV7-3 and TRBJ2-5, with 8 nucleotides matching TRBD2. The CDR3 totals 17 residues. The V gene end was trimmed by 5 bases and the J gene end by 2 bases; junction bases not matched to a gene: 13. CDR1 is SGHTA, CDR2 FQGTGA, per germline. The CDR3 sequence: CASSIGGSSGEQETQYF. The CDR3, as DNA: TGTGCCAGCAGCATAGGGGGGAGTAGCGGGGAACAAGAGACCCAGTACTTC.